The subject of this entry is one T cell receptor beta chain. This clone was counted only a few times. The antigen this receptor binds is unknown. Base qualities are not provided; no much larger clone lies one nucleotide away. The data are from a study of cytomegalovirus exposure and HLA in healthy donors (dated by TCRdb to between 2016 and 2019). General notes on the study: In an earlier analysis of about 560 of the donors, 250 to 350 Gb of sequence data and 90 million to 130 million unique TCR beta sequences from 150 million to 200 million T cells were reported. Class I and class II HLA loci were covered by the typing at four-digit resolution. A later genetic analysis took genome-wide SNP genotypes for about 60% of the roughly 670 donors and used that subset as a discovery cohort. Of the roughly 410 genotyped donors, 81% were placed in the genetic ancestry cluster associated with self-reported Caucasian donors. Rather than using new phenotypic data, the later analysis identified candidate immune exposures from TCR beta sequences and from how often those sequences occurred across donors. Approximately 330 gigabases of sequencing data and roughly 81 million unique TCR sequences made up an early release that covered fewer than 650 HLA-typed donors. In an earlier analysis of a few hundred of the donors, high-throughput TCR beta sequencing was used to judge whether each TCR beta V gene segment behaved as functional or pseudogenic. Using immunosequencing, the study profiled T cell repertoires from some 670 subjects and related those repertoires to cytomegalovirus serostatus. Every discovery cohort repertoire had been produced on one sequencing platform. On average, around 240,000 unique TCR beta nucleotide sequences were sequenced per donor among several hundred genotyped donors of the cohort, with 15% to 20% of those sequences being non-productive. Along with the roughly 670-subject first cohort, a separate validation cohort of over 90 different subjects was used. The study aimed to test whether signatures of past pathogen exposure could be identified by cataloging public T cell receptors. Because of strong linkage in the cohort, roughly five DR-DQ haplotypes were treated as single units for association and clustering. High-throughput TCR immunosequencing, statistical association of individual TCRs with disease status, and machine learning were combined to predict cytomegalovirus infection status. The number of typed donors differed by locus: about 620-640 for A, B, C, DRB1 and DQB1; some 500 for DQA1; around 580 for DPA1; and around 490 for DPB1. Donor age, sex, ethnicity and CMV serostatus were compiled alongside the repertoire data. A later analysis re-examined previously published TCR beta repertoires from hundreds of donors and added high-resolution HLA genotyping to investigate patterns of TCR occurrence.

There are 17 amino acids in the CDR3, from cysteine to phenylalanine inclusive. The entry retains the CDR3 DNA only, 51 bases that are in frame from base 1. V loses 0 bases of germline sequence and J loses 3 bases, and the interval between the two ends is 15 bases. Reading the germline V gene gives CDR1 SGHRS and CDR2 YFSETQ. Library preparation used the immunoSEQ multiplex PCR assay. For the multiplex PCR, a mixture combining 60 forward primers for TCR Vbeta segments and 13 reverse primers for TCR Jbeta segments was used. Amplification of the CDR3 region of rearranged TCR beta genes was performed with a multiplex PCR assay on genomic DNA. On the Illumina HiSeq System, the amplified TCR beta libraries were sequenced as 87-base-pair reads. Per the original workflow: In a later analysis, 70 million to 95 million unique TCR beta chains were counted across the roughly 670 repertoires, and approximately 11 million of these chains were shared by at least two donors. A nearest-neighbor algorithm error-corrected the raw reads and collapsed the reads into unique sequences, merging closely related sequences to remove PCR and sequencing errors. To assign V, D and J gene segments, CDR3 sequences were aligned to IMGT reference sequences. For a sequence to be retained, at least a six-nucleotide match to both a V gene segment and a J gene segment was required. Rearrangements were called productive when the CDR3 lacked stop codons and stayed in frame with V and J; all others were non-productive. CDR3 was defined according to IMGT convention as the region running from the second conserved V-encoded cysteine to the conserved J-encoded phenylalanine. Sequences without an unambiguous match to a single V gene segment were excluded from the earlier analysis of a few hundred of the donors. An earlier analysis of over 450 of the donors classified V segments as functional when productive rearrangements were above 56.7% and as segregating when the standard deviation between donors was above 5%. A statistical classification framework was built to diagnose cytomegalovirus status from the catalog of TCR beta chain sequences. In a later analysis, V and J genes were assigned by comparing TCR nucleotide sequences against IMGT/GENE-DB human TR gene sequences. In a later analysis, CDR3 sequences and most-parsimonious VDJ recombination scenarios were assigned using the TCRdist pipeline. In a later analysis, each TCR beta chain was defined by its CDR3 amino acid sequence together with its V-gene family, and reads without a unique V-gene family were excluded. As a way to deal with suspected cross-contamination and a sequencing artifact, a later analysis dropped 592 nucleotide sequences that were highly shared and had low generation probability. In a later analysis, a clonal expansion index was calculated for each public chain from normalized within-repertoire ranks of inferred template counts. In a later analysis, generation probabilities were computed using a VDJ recombination model fitted to out-of-frame rearrangements, and the results were checked against IGoR. In a later analysis, TCR-TCR, TCR-HLA and TCR-CMV co-occurrence was scored with hypergeometric tests, and a repertoire-size bias correction was applied to TCR pairs. To estimate false discovery rates, a later analysis permuted the HLA or CMV assignments 20 times. A later analysis grouped co-occurring TCRs with DBSCAN, adding TCRdist sequence similarity when clustering within HLA-allele-positive subsets. Co-occurrence clustering excluded repertoires with fewer than 30,000 or more than 120,000 public chains, plus five with anomalous nucleotide sharing. TCRdb took over this immuneACCESS table, retaining in-frame rearrangements with V and J assigned. Such tables are incomplete; in checked studies, under half of the missing clones stem from an unresolved V gene, and the remainder is unexplained. The V and J calls and clone size come from that table; D and trimming were worked out from the DNA. This sample holds about 94,000 clones; approximately 80% were observed only once. The ten largest clonotypes hold around 10% of the sample.

What the research found in general, with its limitations: It was suggested by the authors that the approach could potentially be generalized to other disease states and immunological phenotypes. Because HLA typing was missing for some donors at each locus, association tests included only the typed subset. Correlated functional status among segregating V segments might reflect linkage disequilibrium, but an unknown experimental factor could not be ruled out. In a later analysis, TCR association rates were found to vary across HLA loci, with the most associated TCRs seen for DRB1 alleles and the fewest for HLA-C alleles. In a later analysis, HLA-associated TCR beta chains were found to be more clonally expanded and to have lower generation probabilities than equally common non-associated chains. Only TCR beta chains were sequenced in this cohort, and the absence of alpha or paired-chain data limited detectable features. The study listed 164 TCR beta chains as associated with cytomegalovirus. A further reported finding was that TCR beta sequences accurately predicted the HLA-A and HLA-B alleles for most subjects in the first cohort. The earlier analysis of a few hundred of the donors excluded roughly 17 rarely observed V segments, including chromosome 9 orphons, because counts were too low. Assigning TCR associations to individual alleles was difficult when HLA alleles, especially DR and DQ, strongly co-occurred. Most CMV-associated TCR beta chains appeared to be HLA-restricted in a later analysis, and the HLA associations seemed to be driven largely by CMV exposure. An earlier analysis of some 560 of the donors showed that most TCR beta V segments appeared in productive rearrangements either about 87% or about 30% of the time, which broadly matched IMGT annotations. In a later analysis, some 17,000 TCR beta sequences were associated with specific HLA alleles at a false discovery rate of 0.05. In vitro tests confirmed that a few of the cytomegalovirus-associated TCR beta chains recognize cytomegalovirus antigens. Sequencing depth was assumed to be roughly uniform across donors in the presence/absence analyses, though that assumption may not hold. A cluster of highly shared sequence variants was judged likely to be a technical artifact of the sequencing pipeline. A later analysis reported that several top co-occurrence clusters appeared linked to parvovirus B19, influenza, CMV and Epstein-Barr virus. The 87-base-pair reads could not distinguish some IMGT-functional V segments, including TRBV6-2 and TRBV6-3, so those segments were excluded. In a later genetic analysis, fewer N-insertions in productive TCRs were reported among donors in an Asian-associated ancestry cluster than the approximately 710-donor mean. Immune exposure information for the cohort was limited to CMV serostatus. In both the original and validation cohorts, the classifier was reported to diagnose cytomegalovirus status with high specificity and sensitivity. A later genetic analysis associated a missense DCLRE1C variant with V-gene and J-gene trimming of TCR beta chains, and an independent cohort replicated the association. Most TCR sequences were seen in very few donors, while some public TCRs were found in many individuals.

In total, 630 or so healthy bone marrow donors made up the cohort. All cohort members were sampled while nominally healthy, although unrecorded immune exposures were likely present. CMV serostatus was recorded as positive for 250 to 300 and negative for about half of the 666 cohort members, whereas no CMV serostatus was recorded for the donor in question. A peripheral blood sample was collected from each donor, and TCR beta sequencing was performed on peripheral blood mononuclear cells. The Qiagen DNeasy Blood Extraction Kit was used to extract genomic DNA from the blood cell samples. Sequencing was performed on PBMCs. This sequence was found in a human donor in good health. The chain employs TRBV5-1 and TRBJ2-2, with a weak D call of TRBD1 (6 bases match). The CDR3 here reads CASSLERVQGYTGELFF. At the DNA level, the sequence is TGCGCCAGCAGCTTGGAACGTGTACAGGGTTACACCGGGGAGCTGTTTTTT. With the rest looked up from the reference TRBV5-1 and TRBJ2-2 genes rather than sequenced, the full variable domain is KAGVTQTPRYLIKTRGQQVTLSCSPISGHRSVSWYQQTPGQGLQFLFEYFSETQRNKGNFPGRFSGRQFSNSRSEMNVSTLELGDSALYLCASSLERVQGYTGELFFGEGSRLTVL.